This paragraph covers one T cell receptor (beta chain) sequence. Its antigen remains unknown. One entry per CDR3 protein results from TCRdb running MiXCR on the 5' RACE reads. The sample has a few hundred thousand distinct CDR3 sequences; more than 15% are singletons. This entry comes from a study of T-cell memory formation after mild COVID-19. General study results and limits: CD4/CD8 balance characterized clones contracting day 15 to 85, and CD4+ skew characterized later expanders.

The junction had 7 bases not matched to a gene; V was cut back by 4 bases and J by 4 bases. CDR3 length: 15 amino acids. CDR1 is SGHKS, CDR2 YYEKEE, per germline (reference sequence). The receptor was derived from a man between 18 and 35 years old who had mild COVID-19 (a few samples of this study predate the infection). Cell type and time point are not known. The sequenced sample consisted of PBMCs or a T cell subset sorted from them (not recorded which). This rearrangement joins TRBV5-5 to TRBJ2-3; 9 bases are a match to TRBD2. Here the CDR3 DNA reads TGTGCCAGCAGCCGAGGACTAGCGATCGCAGATACGCAGTATTTT. It is translated as CASSRGLAIADTQYF.